This T cell receptor beta chain derives from a study of tumor-infiltrating lymphocytes in primary liver carcinoma. About the research overall: Tumor stage was T1-T3 N0M0, and tumor size was about 4 to 10 cm across.

General study findings and limits: Tumor specimens were characterized by a significantly higher top-250-clone fraction than blood (p = 0.039). The study found tumor-adjacent and tumor-blood pairs overlapped less than tumor region pairs. Unsorted bulk processing meant the study did not compare CD4+ and CD8+ repertoires.

Germline DNA was also extracted, with blood RNA taken from unsorted whole blood. Using a constant-region primer together with ProtoScript II reverse transcriptase, TCR beta cDNA was made from around 0.55 ug of total RNA. Three nested multiplex PCR rounds of slightly modified ARM-PCR generated TCR beta libraries. In the first two PCR rounds, TRBV1-TRBV30 forward primers were paired with a C-beta reverse primer, and each round lasted about 9 cycles. TCRdb fed the multiplex PCR reads into MiXCR, producing one record per CDR3 protein. The sample lists about 310,000 distinct CDR3 sequences; approximately 58% were seen once. CDR1 is SGHAT, CDR2 FQNNGV, per germline. The CDR3 sequence is 13 residues long. On this clonotype: Its specificity is not known. A read error may produce the germline difference seen at one junction end.

The V call is TRBV11-2, the J call TRBJ2-1, with a possible D match to TRBD1 (5 bases). What was sequenced was peripheral blood. The TCR comes from a woman under 40 with primary liver carcinoma and hepatitis B virus infection. CDR3 coding DNA: TGTGTCAGCAGCTTAAGGGGATCCGATGAGCAGTTCTTC. Its protein is CVSSLRGSDEQFF.